This T cell receptor (beta chain) was profiled in a study of blood T cells in healthy people across ages. Broader study findings: Researchers judged that diversity estimates from one million T cells fell short of true values.

Peripheral blood, about 10 milliliters per donor, was collected. Germline CDR1 reads MNHNY; CDR2 reads SVGAGI (reference sequence). The CDR3 spans 14 residues. V lost 7 bases and J 8 bases, leaving 17 bases between the germline ends. This clonotype was picked up a small number of times. What it binds is unknown. Through a sample-barcoded 5' primer and a J-beta primer mix, a second PCR was run for about 7 to 12 cycles. Each single sample gave us at least 2.5 million CDR3-containing paired-end reads. MiXCR, applied by TCRdb to the 5' RACE reads, yields one record per CDR3 protein. This table holds more than 900,000 distinct CDR3 sequences, 25% to 35% found once. These data were likewise used in another study, on T cells of mothers and their children.

The rearrangement uses TRBV6-6 and TRBJ1-4; tentative D call: TRBD1 (6 bases). Material for sequencing was blood. This TCR was recovered from a woman aged 40 to 50 in good health. CDR3: CASTGPAGAEKLFF. CDR3 coding DNA: TGTGCCAGCACTGGTCCGGCGGGGGCCGAAAAACTGTTTTTT.